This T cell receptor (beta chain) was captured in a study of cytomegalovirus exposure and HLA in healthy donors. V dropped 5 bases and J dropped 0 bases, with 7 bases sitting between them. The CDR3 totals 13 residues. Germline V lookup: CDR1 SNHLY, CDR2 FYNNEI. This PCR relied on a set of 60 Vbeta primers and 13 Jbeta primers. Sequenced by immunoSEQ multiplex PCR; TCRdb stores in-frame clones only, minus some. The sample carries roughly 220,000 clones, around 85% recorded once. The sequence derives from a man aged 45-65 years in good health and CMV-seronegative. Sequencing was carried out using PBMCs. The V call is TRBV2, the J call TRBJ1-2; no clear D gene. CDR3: CASSWESNYGYTF. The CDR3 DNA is TGTGCCAGCAGTTGGGAGTCTAACTATGGCTACACCTTC.